This paragraph covers one TCR beta chain sequence. The entry originates in a study of blood T cell repertoires in COVID-19. The data were produced by immunoSEQ multiplex PCR, yet TCRdb's version contains in-frame clones alone and is incomplete. This table holds about 180,000 clones, 80% to 90% found once. V lost 5 bases and J lost 7; bases outside the gene matches: 16. There are 16 residues in the CDR3. The germline gives CDR1 LNHDA, CDR2 SQIVND (reference sequence). This chain connects TRBV19 to TRBJ2-7; 8 bases are a match to TRBD2. Sequencing used peripheral blood. The clonotype comes from a man between 18 and 29 years old who had recovered from COVID-19. CDR3 DNA sequence: TGTGCCAGTAGTCTCCGGGGGGGGCCAACAGGGAATGAGCAGTACTTC. Its protein is CASSLRGGPTGNEQYF.